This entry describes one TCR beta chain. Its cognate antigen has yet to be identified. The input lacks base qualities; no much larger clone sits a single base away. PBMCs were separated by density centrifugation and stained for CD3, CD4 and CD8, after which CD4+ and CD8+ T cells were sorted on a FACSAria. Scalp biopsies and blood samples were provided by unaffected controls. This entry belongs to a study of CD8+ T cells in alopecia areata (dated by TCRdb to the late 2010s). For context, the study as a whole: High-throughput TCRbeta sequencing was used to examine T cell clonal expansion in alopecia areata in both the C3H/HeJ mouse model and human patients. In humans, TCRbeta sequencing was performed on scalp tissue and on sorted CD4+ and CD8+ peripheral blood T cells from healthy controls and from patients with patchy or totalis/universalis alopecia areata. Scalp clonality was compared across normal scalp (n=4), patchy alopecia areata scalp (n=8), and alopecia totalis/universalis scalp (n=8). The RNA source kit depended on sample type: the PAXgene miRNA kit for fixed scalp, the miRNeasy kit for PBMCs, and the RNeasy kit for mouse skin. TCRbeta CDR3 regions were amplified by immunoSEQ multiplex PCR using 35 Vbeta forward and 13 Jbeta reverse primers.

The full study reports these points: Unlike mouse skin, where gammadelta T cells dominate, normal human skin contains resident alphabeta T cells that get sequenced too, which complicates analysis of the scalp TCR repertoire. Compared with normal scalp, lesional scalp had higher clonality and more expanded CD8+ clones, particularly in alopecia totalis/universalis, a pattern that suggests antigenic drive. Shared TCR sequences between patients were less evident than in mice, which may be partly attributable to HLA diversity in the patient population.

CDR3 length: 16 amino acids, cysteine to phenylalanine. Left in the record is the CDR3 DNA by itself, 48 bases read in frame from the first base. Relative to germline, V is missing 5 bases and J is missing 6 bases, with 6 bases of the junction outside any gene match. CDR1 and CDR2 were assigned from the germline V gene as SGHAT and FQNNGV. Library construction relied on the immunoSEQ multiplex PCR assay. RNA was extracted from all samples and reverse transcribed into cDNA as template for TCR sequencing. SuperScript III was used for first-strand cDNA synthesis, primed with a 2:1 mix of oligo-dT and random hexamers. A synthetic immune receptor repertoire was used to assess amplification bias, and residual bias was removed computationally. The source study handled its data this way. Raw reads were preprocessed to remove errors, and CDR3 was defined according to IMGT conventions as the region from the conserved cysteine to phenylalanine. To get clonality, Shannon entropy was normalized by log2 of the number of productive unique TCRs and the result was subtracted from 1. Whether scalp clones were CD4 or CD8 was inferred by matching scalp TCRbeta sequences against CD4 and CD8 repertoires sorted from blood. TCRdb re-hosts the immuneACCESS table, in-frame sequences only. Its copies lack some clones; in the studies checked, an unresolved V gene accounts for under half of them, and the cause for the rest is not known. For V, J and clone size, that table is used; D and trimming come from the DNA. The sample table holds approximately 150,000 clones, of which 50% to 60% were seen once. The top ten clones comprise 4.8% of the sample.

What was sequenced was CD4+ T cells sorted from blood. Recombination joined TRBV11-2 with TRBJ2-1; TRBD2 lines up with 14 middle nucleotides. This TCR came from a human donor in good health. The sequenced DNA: TGTGCCAGCAGCCGACTAGCGGGAGGGAGGTTCAATGAGCAGTTCTTC. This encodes CASSRLAGGRFNEQFF.